The 27 T cell receptor beta chains in this list originate from one sample, sequenced in a study of blood T cells in healthy people across ages. A J-beta primer mix and a sample-barcoded 5' primer were used in a second PCR of roughly 7 to 12 cycles. One entry per CDR3 protein results from TCRdb running MiXCR on the 5' RACE reads. The profile shows 1.5 million to 2 million distinct CDR3 sequences, 40% to 55% of them singletons. The sequenced sample was blood. The origin of the receptors is a woman aged 40 to 50 in good health.

This clonotype was detected only a few times. This chain links TRBV20-1 with TRBJ2-4; D remains unclear. The DNA end favors TRBJ2-7, so the J call may be wrong. The CDR3 runs to 12 residues. CDR1 and CDR2 (germline): DFQATT, SNEGSKA (reference sequence). The CDR3 loop is CSARDLTDEQYF. The CDR3 DNA reads TGCAGTGCTAGAGATCTGACGGACGAGCAGTACTTC.

CDR3 amino acids: CASSQDSVGNIQYF. CDR3 nucleotides: TGCGCCAGCAGCCAAGACTCAGTGGGGAACATTCAGTACTTC. The rearrangement uses TRBV4-3 and TRBJ2-4; D gene ambiguous. The CDR3 sequence is 14 residues long. Trimming cost V 0 bases and J 7 bases, with 10 bases left between them. Germline values: CDR1 LGHNA, CDR2 YSLEER.

V and J are TRBV6-2 or TRBV6-3 and TRBJ2-4; D may match TRBD1 or TRBD2 (5 bases each). The J call is doubtful: the DNA matches TRBJ2-7 better. CDR1 is MNHEY and CDR2 is SVGEGT in the germline V gene. The CDR3 length is 12 residues. The CDR3 nucleotides read TGTGCCAGCAGCTTCGGGGACGACGAGCAGTACTTC. Amino acids: CASSFGDDEQYF.

The rearrangement links TRBV4-1 to TRBJ2-1; 11 bases are a match to TRBD2. After removal of 0 bases from V and 10 bases from J, the junction contained 11 bases not matched to a gene. CDR1 and CDR2 (germline): MGHRA, YSYEKL. The length of the CDR3 is 17 residues. Here the CDR3 reads CASSQEGLAGGFQEQFF. As DNA, the CDR3 is TGCGCCAGCAGCCAAGAGGGGTTAGCGGGGGGGTTCCAGGAGCAGTTCTTC.

The V and J genes are TRBV20-1 and TRBJ1-6; 9 bases match TRBD1. J gave up 9 bases and V 3 bases, and 18 bases lay outside the gene matches. CDR1 and CDR2 from the germline V gene are DFQATT and SNEGSKA (reference sequence). The CDR3 is made up of 18 amino acids. CDR3 in amino acids: CSASLSPPGTGMISPLHF. In DNA, the CDR3 is TGCAGTGCTAGCCTAAGTCCCCCTGGGACAGGGATGATTTCACCCCTCCACTTT.

The chain links TRBV27 to TRBJ2-3, with D hard to call. The length of the CDR3 is 16 residues. The germline V and J ends were trimmed by 1 base and 4 bases, with 15 bases remaining between them. Germline values: CDR1 MNHEY, CDR2 SMNVEV (reference sequence). The CDR3 region is CASSLLGSGTADTQYF. The CDR3 DNA reads TGTGCCAGCAGTTTATTGGGAAGTGGCACCGCAGATACGCAGTATTTT.

V gene TRBV21-1 combines with J gene TRBJ2-7; the DNA was not used to check the table's D call, TRBD1. TRBV21-1 is listed as a pseudogene. The CDR3 covers 15 residues. This CDR3 reads CASSKDRQEGYEQYF. CDR3 coding DNA: TGTGCCAGCAGCAAAGACAGACAGGAAGGCTACGAGCAGTACTTC.

This clonotype has a handful of counts. The chain combines TRBV20-1 with TRBJ1-2; tentatively, D is TRBD1 (5 bases). This CDR3 contains 14 residues. Germline values: CDR1 DFQATT, CDR2 SNEGSKA (reference sequence). The ends were cut back, 0 bases at V and 6 bases at J, with 14 bases in the middle. CDR3 protein: CSARDFQGSHGYTF. Here the CDR3 DNA reads TGCAGTGCTAGAGATTTCCAGGGATCCCATGGCTACACCTTC.

The chain couples TRBV28 to TRBJ2-7; possible D gene TRBD2, 5 bases. With the DNA end fitting TRBJ2-5 better, the J assignment may be wrong. This CDR3 is 14 amino acids long. Germline CDR1 and CDR2: MDHEN and SYDVKM. In nucleotides, the CDR3 is TGTGCCAGCAGTTTATCCCGGCAACGGGGGACCCAGTACTTC. This codes for CASSLSRQRGTQYF.

This chain links TRBV25-1 with TRBJ1-4; 9 nucleotides align to TRBD1. This CDR3 comprises 16 residues. Germline V CDR1 and CDR2: MGHDK, SYGVNS. V lost 9 bases to trimming and J lost 8 bases; unmatched junction nucleotides: 16. The CDR3 here is CARTTGGGKFNEKLFF. The CDR3 DNA sequence: TGTGCCAGGACCACAGGGGGCGGCAAATTTAACGAAAAACTGTTTTTT.

This chain links TRBV5-5 with TRBJ2-7; TRBD1 matches at 9 bases. J was trimmed by 3 bases and V by 0 bases; bases with no gene match: 7. CDR1 and CDR2 (germline): SGHKS, YYEKEE (reference sequence). There are 16 residues in the CDR3. CDR3: CASSLGGTGSIYEQYF. The CDR3 nucleotides are TGTGCCAGCAGCTTGGGCGGGACAGGGTCTATCTACGAGCAGTACTTC.

CDR3 sequence (DNA): TGCGCCACCCGAAAACAACCGGGACAGGGGATCGATGAGCAGTTCTTC. Translation: CATRKQPGQGIDEQFF. The rearrangement joins TRBV5-1 to TRBJ2-1; 10 bases match TRBD1. CDR1 is SGHRS and CDR2 is YFSETQ in the germline V gene. The V segment lost 9 bases and the J segment 8 bases; nucleotides outside the gene matches: 17. CDR3 size: 16 residues.

This clonotype was counted a few times. This chain connects TRBV6-1 to TRBJ2-5; weak D call: TRBD2 (7 bases). Judging by the DNA end, TRBJ2-7 fits better; the J call may be wrong. CDR1 is MNHNS and CDR2 is SASEGT in the germline V gene. This CDR3 has 13 residues. CDR3 DNA sequence: TGTGCCAGCATCAGTAGGGGGGGCGACGAGCAGTACTTC. This translates into CASISRGGDEQYF.

V usage is TRBV25-1 and J usage is TRBJ2-1, with 11 bases that match TRBD2. V was clipped by 1 base and J by 7 bases; unmatched bases: 3. Germline V gives CDR1 MGHDK, CDR2 SYGVNS. The CDR3 spans 15 residues. This CDR3 is CASSESASGGNEQFF. In DNA form, the CDR3 reads TGTGCCAGCAGTGAATCGGCTAGCGGGGGGAATGAGCAGTTCTTC.

The chain carries TRBV7-8 and TRBJ1-5; 8 bases are shared with TRBD1. This CDR3 is 16 amino acids long. The germline CDR1 and CDR2 sequences are SGHVS and FQNEAQ. The ends lost 6 bases at V and 2 bases at J; junction bases unmatched: 9. CDR3 in DNA: TGTGCCAGCAGTCTCACCCCGGGACAGGGCAATCAGCCCCAGCATTTT. Its translation: CASSLTPGQGNQPQHF.

This chain connects TRBV7-2 to TRBJ2-1; tentative D call: TRBD2 (6 bases). The germline V gene has CDR1 SGHTA and CDR2 FQGNSA. The CDR3 totals 12 residues. The V end lost 2 bases, the J end lost 10 bases, and 9 bases lay between the germline ends. For the CDR3, the DNA is TGTGCCAGCAGCTTAAAACGGGAGGAGCAGTTCTTC. As protein: CASSLKREEQFF.

The table lists this clonotype with a few counts. The chain links TRBV9 to TRBJ1-1, with a possible D match to TRBD1 (5 bases). The germline V gene has CDR1 SGDLS and CDR2 YYNGEE. CDR3 length equals 14 residues. The V end was cut by 2 bases, the J end by 0 bases, with 8 bases between. CDR3 in DNA: TGTGCCAGCAGCGTGGGGGAGATGAACACTGAAGCTTTCTTT. The encoded protein is CASSVGEMNTEAFF.

The gene calls are TRBV4-3 and TRBJ2-3; 13 bases match TRBD2. This CDR3 contains 18 residues. Germline CDR1 reads LGHNA; CDR2 reads YSLEER. The V segment lost 0 bases and the J segment 3 bases; nucleotides outside the gene matches: 6. CDR3 amino acids: CASSQDTSGGALTDTQYF. The CDR3 coding sequence is TGCGCCAGCAGCCAAGATACTAGCGGGGGGGCTCTGACAGATACGCAGTATTTT.

The chain employs TRBV28 and TRBJ1-5; D not resolved. V lost 9 bases and J 2 bases, leaving 20 bases between the germline ends. The CDR3 totals 16 residues. In germline, CDR1 is MDHEN, CDR2 SYDVKM. Here the CDR3 reads CARLKRREICNQPQHF. As DNA, the CDR3 is TGTGCCAGACTTAAACGGAGGGAAATCTGCAATCAGCCCCAGCATTTT.

The chain joins TRBV7-3 to TRBJ2-1, with TRBD2 identical over 11 bases. Germline assignment: CDR1 SGHTA and CDR2 FQGTGA. The CDR3 spans 16 residues. V gave up 5 bases and J gave up 6 bases; unmatched junction bases: 9. The CDR3 reads CASSTPLAGGINEQFF. The DNA of the CDR3 is TGTGCCAGCAGCACGCCTCTAGCGGGGGGTATCAATGAGCAGTTCTTC.

The chain links TRBV27 to TRBJ2-1; 9 bases fit TRBD2. The CDR3 loop spans 15 amino acids. The V segment lost 7 bases and the J segment 0 bases; nucleotides outside the gene matches: 4. Germline V gene data show CDR1 as MNHEY and CDR2 as SMNVEV (reference sequence). This CDR3 reads CASIAGAFSYNEQFF. In DNA form, the CDR3 reads TGTGCCAGCATAGCGGGGGCCTTCTCCTACAATGAGCAGTTCTTC.

The genes are TRBV20-1 and TRBJ1-1; D is ambiguous. The CDR3 consists of 11 residues. CDR1 and CDR2 from the germline V gene are DFQATT and SNEGSKA (reference sequence). V gave up 5 bases and J gave up 1 base, with 5 bases separating them. The DNA for the CDR3 is TGCAGTGCTTTCAAGAACACTGAAGCTTTCTTT. It codes for CSAFKNTEAFF.

The V and J genes are TRBV29-1 and TRBJ2-3; D not resolved. V gave up 1 base and J gave up 2 bases, with 7 bases separating them. This CDR3 comprises 13 residues. Germline-derived CDR1 and CDR2 are SQVTM and ANQGSEA. CDR3 in amino acids: CSVEGRDTDTQYF. In nucleotides, the CDR3 is TGCAGCGTTGAAGGTAGGGACACAGATACGCAGTATTTT.

This clonotype was found many times. DNA for the CDR3: TGTGCCAGCAGTCCCGGGACAGCCAATTCACCCCTCCACTTT. Protein: CASSPGTANSPLHF. V usage is TRBV7-3 and J usage is TRBJ1-6; 7 bases agree with TRBD1. This CDR3 is 14 amino acids long. V was pared by 6 bases and J by 7 bases, with 6 bases of the junction left unmatched. Looked up from germline, CDR1 is SGHTA and CDR2 is FQGTGA.

The chain carries TRBV7-2 and TRBJ2-5, with TRBD1 as a possible D gene (6 bases). V lost 1 base and J lost 5, with 14 bases in between. Germline CDR1 and CDR2: SGHTA and FQGNSA. The CDR3 sequence is 15 residues long. In DNA form, the CDR3 reads TGTGCCAGCAGCTTAGGGCACAGGGTGGGGGAGACCCAGTACTTC. Its translation is CASSLGHRVGETQYF.

The chain links TRBV6-6 to TRBJ1-5; tentative D call: TRBD1 (6 bases). CDR1 is MNHNY, CDR2 SVGAGI, per germline (reference sequence). The CDR3 totals 16 residues. Trimming removed 2 bases from V and 0 bases from J, with 11 bases in between. As DNA, the CDR3 is TGTGCCAGCAGTTACAGTGGGACAAATAGCAATCAGCCCCAGCATTTT. It codes for CASSYSGTNSNQPQHF.

V is TRBV24-1 and J is TRBJ2-5; 12 bases map to TRBD2. This CDR3 region has 17 residues. Losses at the gene ends were 0 bases for V and 3 bases for J; bases not matched to a gene: 4. Germline-derived CDR1 and CDR2 are KGHDR and SFDVKD. The CDR3 nucleotides read TGTGCCACCAGTGATTTGGGGACTAGCGGGCAGAAAGAGACCCAGTACTTC. Translating it yields CATSDLGTSGQKETQYF.